This T cell receptor beta chain comes out of a study of shared clonotypes between healthy human individuals. Sequencing was performed with immunoSEQ multiplex PCR; in TCRdb, only in-frame clones are kept and a portion is missing. The sample shows about 2.3 million clones, just under 95% of them seen only once. CDR3 length equals 16 residues. Losses at the gene ends were 2 bases for V and 5 bases for J; bases not matched to a gene: 6. The germline V gene has CDR1 SGHNT and CDR2 YYREEE (reference sequence). This clone occurred once. This TCR was recovered from a man between 18 and 29 years old in good health. Some clones in this sample may be carry-over from other donors' samples. V is TRBV5-4 and J is TRBJ2-2, with 10 bases identical to TRBD1. The specimen was naive CD4+ T cells from PBMCs. Sample subset: CD45RA+ positively selected. CDR3 nucleotides: TGTGCCAGCAGCTTAAGAGGGGGACAGGGGACCGGGGAGCTGTTTTTT. This encodes CASSLRGGQGTGELFF.